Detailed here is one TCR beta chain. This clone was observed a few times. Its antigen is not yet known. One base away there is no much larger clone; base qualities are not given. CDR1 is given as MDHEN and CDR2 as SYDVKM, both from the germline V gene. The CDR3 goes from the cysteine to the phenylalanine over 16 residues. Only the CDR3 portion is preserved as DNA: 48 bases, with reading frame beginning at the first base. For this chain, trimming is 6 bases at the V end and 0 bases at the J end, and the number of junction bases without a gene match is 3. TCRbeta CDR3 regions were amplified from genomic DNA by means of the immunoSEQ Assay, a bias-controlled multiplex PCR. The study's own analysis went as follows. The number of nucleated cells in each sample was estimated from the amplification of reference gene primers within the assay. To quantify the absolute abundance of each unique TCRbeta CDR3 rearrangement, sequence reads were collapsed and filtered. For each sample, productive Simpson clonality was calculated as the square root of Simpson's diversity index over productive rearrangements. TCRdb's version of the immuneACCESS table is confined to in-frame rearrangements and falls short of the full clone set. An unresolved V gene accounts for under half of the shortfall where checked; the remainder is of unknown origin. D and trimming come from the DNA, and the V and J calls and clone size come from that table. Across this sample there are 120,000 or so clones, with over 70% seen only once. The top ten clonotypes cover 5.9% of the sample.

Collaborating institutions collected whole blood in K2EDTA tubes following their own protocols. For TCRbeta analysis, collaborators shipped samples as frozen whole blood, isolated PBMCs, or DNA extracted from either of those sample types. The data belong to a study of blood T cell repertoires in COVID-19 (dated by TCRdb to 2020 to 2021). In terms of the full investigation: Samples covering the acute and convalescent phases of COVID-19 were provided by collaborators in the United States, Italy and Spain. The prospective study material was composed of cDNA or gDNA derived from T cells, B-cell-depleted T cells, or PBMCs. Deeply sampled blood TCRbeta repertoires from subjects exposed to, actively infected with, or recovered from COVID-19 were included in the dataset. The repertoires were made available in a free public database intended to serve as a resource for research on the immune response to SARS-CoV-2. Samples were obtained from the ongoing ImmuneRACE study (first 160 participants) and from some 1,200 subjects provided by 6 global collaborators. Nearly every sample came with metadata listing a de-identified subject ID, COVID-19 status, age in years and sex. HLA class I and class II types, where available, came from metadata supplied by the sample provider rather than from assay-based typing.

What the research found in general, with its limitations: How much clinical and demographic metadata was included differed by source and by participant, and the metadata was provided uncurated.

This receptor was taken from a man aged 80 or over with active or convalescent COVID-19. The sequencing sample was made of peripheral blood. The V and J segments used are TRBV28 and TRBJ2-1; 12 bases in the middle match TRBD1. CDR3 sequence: CASRGQGASSYNEQFF. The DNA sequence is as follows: TGTGCCAGCAGGGGACAGGGGGCCAGCTCCTACAATGAGCAGTTCTTC.